This T cell receptor beta chain originates from a study of blood T cell repertoires in COVID-19. Original processing methods: The authors estimated nucleated cell counts from reference gene primer amplification. The protocol was immunoSEQ multiplex PCR, while the TCRdb copy is restricted to in-frame clones and leaves out a portion. V and J calls and clone size follow that table, whereas D and trimming were derived from the DNA. The sample consists of 100,000 or so clones, approximately 75% of them appearing once. With 4 bases removed from V and 3 bases from J, the gap between germline ends came to 10 bases. The CDR3 runs 13 residues. Germline CDR1 and CDR2: SGHNT and YYREEE (reference sequence).

V is TRBV5-4 and J is TRBJ1-1; D might be TRBD1 (5 bases). This clonotype was obtained from a human donor in a cohort sampled during active COVID-19. Input material: peripheral blood. The CDR3 is CASSLQGYTEAFF. The CDR3, as DNA: TGTGCCAGCAGCCTCCAGGGTTACACTGAAGCTTTCTTT.